This TCR beta chain was recovered during a study of shared clonotypes between healthy human individuals. CD8 cells regarded as naive lacked CD45RO, were positively chosen for CCR7, and omitted terminally differentiated effector memory CD45RA+ cells. Unmatched junction bases numbered 8, after V lost 3 bases and J lost 0 bases. The germline V gene has CDR1 SGHDT and CDR2 YYEEEE. This CDR3 region has 17 residues. Libraries were prepared by immunoSEQ multiplex PCR; TCRdb keeps only in-frame clonotypes and omits some of them. Seen here are about 2.1 million clones, over 85% observed once, and the top ten hold about 1.7%.

The rearrangement uses TRBV5-6 and TRBJ2-2, with 7 bases aligning to TRBD1. The source of this sequence is a young man in good health. Some clones in this sample may be carry-over from other donors' samples. The sample was naive CD8+ T cells from PBMCs. The CDR3 bases are TGTGCCAGCAGCTCGGACCCGGGACAGCCGAACACCGGGGAGCTGTTTTTT. Translation: CASSSDPGQPNTGELFF.